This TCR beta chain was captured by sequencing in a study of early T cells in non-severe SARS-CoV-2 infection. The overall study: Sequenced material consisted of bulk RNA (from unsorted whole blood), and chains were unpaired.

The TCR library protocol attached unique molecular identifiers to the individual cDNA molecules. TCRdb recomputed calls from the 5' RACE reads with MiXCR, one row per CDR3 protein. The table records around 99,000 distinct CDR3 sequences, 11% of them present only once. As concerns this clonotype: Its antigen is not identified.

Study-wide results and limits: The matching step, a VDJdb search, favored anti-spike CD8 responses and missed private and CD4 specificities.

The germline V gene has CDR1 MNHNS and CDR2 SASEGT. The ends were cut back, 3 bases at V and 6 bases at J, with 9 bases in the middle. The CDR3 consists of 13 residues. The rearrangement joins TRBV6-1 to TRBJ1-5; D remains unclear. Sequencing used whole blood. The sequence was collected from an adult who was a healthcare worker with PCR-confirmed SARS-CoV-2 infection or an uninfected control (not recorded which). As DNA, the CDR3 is TGTGCCAGCAGTGAGGCTCCCATTCAGCCCCAGCATTTT. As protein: CASSEAPIQPQHF.